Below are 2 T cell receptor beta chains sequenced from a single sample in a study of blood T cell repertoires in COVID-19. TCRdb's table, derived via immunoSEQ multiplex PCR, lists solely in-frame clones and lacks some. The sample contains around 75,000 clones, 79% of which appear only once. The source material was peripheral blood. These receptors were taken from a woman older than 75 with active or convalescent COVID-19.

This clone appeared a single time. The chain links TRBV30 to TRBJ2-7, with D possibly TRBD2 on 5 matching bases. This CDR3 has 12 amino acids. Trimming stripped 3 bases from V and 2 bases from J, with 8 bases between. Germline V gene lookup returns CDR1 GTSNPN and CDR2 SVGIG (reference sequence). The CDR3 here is CAWRSGTYEQYF. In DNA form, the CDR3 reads TGTGCCTGGAGATCCGGGACCTACGAGCAGTACTTC.

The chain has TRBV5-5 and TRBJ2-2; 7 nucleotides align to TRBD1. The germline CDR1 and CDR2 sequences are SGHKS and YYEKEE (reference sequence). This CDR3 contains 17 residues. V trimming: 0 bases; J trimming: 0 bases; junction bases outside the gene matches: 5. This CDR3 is CASSLALDRANTGELFF. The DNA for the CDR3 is TGTGCCAGCAGCTTGGCCTTAGACAGGGCGAACACCGGGGAGCTGTTTTTT.